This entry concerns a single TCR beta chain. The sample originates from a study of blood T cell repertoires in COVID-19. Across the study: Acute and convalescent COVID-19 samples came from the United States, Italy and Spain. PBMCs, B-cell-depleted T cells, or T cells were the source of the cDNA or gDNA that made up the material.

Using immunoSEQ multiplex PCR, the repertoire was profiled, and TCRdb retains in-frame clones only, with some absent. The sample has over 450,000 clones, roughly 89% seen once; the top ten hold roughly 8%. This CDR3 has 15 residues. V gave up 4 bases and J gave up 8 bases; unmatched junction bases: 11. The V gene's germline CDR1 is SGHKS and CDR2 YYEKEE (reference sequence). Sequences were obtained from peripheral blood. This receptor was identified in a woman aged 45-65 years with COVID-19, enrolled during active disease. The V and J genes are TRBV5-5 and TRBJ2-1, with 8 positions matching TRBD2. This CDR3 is CASSPRGGTGYEQFF. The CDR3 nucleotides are TGTGCCAGCAGCCCCCGGGGGGGGACCGGGTATGAGCAGTTCTTC.